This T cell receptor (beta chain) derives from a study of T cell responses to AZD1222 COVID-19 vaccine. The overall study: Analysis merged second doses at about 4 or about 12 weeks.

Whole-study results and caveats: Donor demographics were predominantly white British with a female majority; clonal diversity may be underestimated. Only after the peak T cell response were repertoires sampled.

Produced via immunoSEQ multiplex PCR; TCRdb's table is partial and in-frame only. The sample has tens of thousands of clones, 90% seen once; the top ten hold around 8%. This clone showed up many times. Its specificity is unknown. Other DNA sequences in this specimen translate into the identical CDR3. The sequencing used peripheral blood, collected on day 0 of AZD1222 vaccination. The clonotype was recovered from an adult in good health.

In DNA, the CDR3 is TGTGCCACCAGCAGAGGACAGGGGAACGAAAAACTGTTTTTT. Translated: CATSRGQGNEKLFF. The chain joins TRBV15 to TRBJ1-4, with 8 bases lining up with TRBD1. The CDR3 totals 14 residues. CDR1 is LNHNV, CDR2 YYDKDF, per germline (reference sequence). Trimming removed 1 base from V and 8 bases from J; junction bases left unmatched: 3. The entire variable domain, with the rest obtained from reference TRBV15 and TRBJ1-4, is as follows: DAMVIQNPRYQVTQFGKPVTLSCSQTLNHNVMYWYQQKSSQAPKLLFHYYDKDFNNEADTPDNFQSRRPNTSFCFLDIRSPGLGDTAMYLCATSRGQGNEKLFFGSGTQLSVL.